The next 29 T cell receptor beta chains were all read from a single sample in a study of blood T cell repertoires in COVID-19. Sequencing was performed with immunoSEQ multiplex PCR; in TCRdb, only in-frame clones are kept and a portion is missing. The data hold over 100,000 clones, with around 81% observed a single time. Sequenced sample: peripheral blood. Receptors were obtained from a human donor in a cohort sampled during active or convalescent COVID-19.

The chain is built from TRBV6-5 and TRBJ2-1; 7 bases fit TRBD1. Trimming took 4 bases from V and 1 from J; bases not matched to a gene: 4. Germline V CDR1 and CDR2: MNHEY, SVGAGI. This CDR3 is 15 amino acids long. CDR3 region: CASSFDRASYNEQFF. The CDR3 DNA is TGTGCCAGCAGTTTTGACAGGGCTTCCTACAATGAGCAGTTCTTC.

The chain carries TRBV28 and TRBJ2-7; the D gene is possibly TRBD2 (6 bases). Germline V gene sequence: CDR1 MDHEN, CDR2 SYDVKM. The CDR3 loop spans 12 amino acids. V was trimmed by 10 bases and J by 0 bases, leaving 10 bases between them. The DNA for the CDR3 is TGTGCCACACGGACTACCTCCTACGAGCAGTACTTC. It codes for CATRTTSYEQYF.

The V gene is TRBV7-9, the J gene TRBJ1-5, with a possible D match to TRBD1 (5 bases). The CDR3 loop spans 15 amino acids. Germline loops: CDR1 SEHNR, CDR2 FQNEAQ (reference sequence). Trimming cost V 3 bases and J 9 bases, with 18 bases left between them. The DNA of the CDR3 is TGTGCCAGCAGCTTGGGACGGGGAGGGGATTGGCCCCAGCATTTT. Protein: CASSLGRGGDWPQHF.

In DNA form, the CDR3 reads TGTGCCAGCAGTGGGGGCTCCGGCACCTTCTACGAGCAGTACTTC. Translating it yields CASSGGSGTFYEQYF. V gene TRBV2 combines with J gene TRBJ2-7, with D possibly TRBD1 on 5 matching bases. Germline V gene sequence: CDR1 SNHLY, CDR2 FYNNEI. Between the trimmed V and J ends, which lost 4 bases and 3 bases, there was a span of 16 bases. The CDR3 consists of 15 residues.

The chain recombines TRBV12-3 or TRBV12-4 with TRBJ1-1, with a weak D call TRBD1 (5 bases). This CDR3 has 13 residues. V gave up 3 bases and J gave up 10 bases, with 15 bases separating them. Here the CDR3 reads CASSFSREDRAFF. The CDR3 DNA reads TGTGCCAGCAGTTTTAGCAGGGAAGATAGAGCTTTCTTT.

This chain uses TRBV24-1 with TRBJ2-1; perhaps TRBD2 as D (6 bases). This CDR3 has 16 amino acids. The germline CDR1 and CDR2 sequences are KGHDR and SFDVKD. V was shortened by 5 bases and J by 1 base, with 14 bases between the two germline ends. The CDR3, as DNA: TGTGCCACCAGTGCCCCGGTGGGGGGATCCTACAATGAGCAGTTCTTC. Residues: CATSAPVGGSYNEQFF.

The chain couples TRBV4-3 to TRBJ1-6, with 7 bases matching TRBD1. V lost 0 bases and J lost 7; bases outside the gene matches: 0. The germline gives CDR1 LGHNA, CDR2 YSLEER. CDR3 size: 14 residues. Here the CDR3 DNA reads TGCGCCAGCAGCCAAGACAGGGGGAATTCACCCCTCCACTTT. This codes for CASSQDRGNSPLHF.

The V call is TRBV11-3, the J call TRBJ2-3, with D uncertain. The germline V gene encodes CDR1 SGHNT and CDR2 YENEEA. CDR3 length: 11 residues. Deletions cut 5 bases from V and 15 bases from J, with 15 bases between. The chain's CDR3 is CASSRLIGPYF. The CDR3 nucleotides read TGTGCCAGCAGCCGACTGATCGGCCCTTATTTT.

The CDR3 region is CASLPHSRGTEAFF. The DNA for the CDR3 is TGTGCCAGCCTACCTCACAGCCGGGGGACTGAAGCTTTCTTT. V and J are TRBV19 and TRBJ1-1, with TRBD1 as a possible D gene (5 bases). The V gene's germline CDR1 is LNHDA and CDR2 SQIVND (reference sequence). Between the trimmed V and J ends, which lost 9 bases and 5 bases, there was a span of 19 bases. The length of the CDR3 is 14 residues.

This clone was counted a few times. The rearrangement links TRBV6-2 or TRBV6-3 to TRBJ2-7; tentatively, D is TRBD1 (6 bases). V was clipped by 0 bases and J by 2 bases, with 8 bases between them. In germline, CDR1 is MNHEY, CDR2 SVGEGT. The length of the CDR3 is 14 residues. The CDR3 sequence: CASSYSGHTYEQYF. In DNA form, the CDR3 reads TGTGCCAGCAGTTACTCGGGACACACCTACGAGCAGTACTTC.

V is TRBV20-1 and J is TRBJ1-2, with 10 bases identical to TRBD1. Germline-derived CDR1 and CDR2 are DFQATT and SNEGSKA (reference sequence). The CDR3 length is 14 residues. V gave up 3 bases and J gave up 4 bases; unmatched junction bases: 5. The CDR3 region is CSASSTGGSYGYTF. DNA for the CDR3: TGCAGTGCTAGTTCGACAGGGGGCAGCTATGGCTACACCTTC.

V and J are TRBV28 and TRBJ1-5, with 9 positions matching TRBD1. With V trimmed by 6 bases and J by 5 bases, 5 bases remained unmatched. This CDR3 contains 14 residues. The V gene's germline CDR1 is MDHEN and CDR2 SYDVKM. CDR3 residues: CASSLGQGDQPQHF. The DNA of the CDR3 is TGTGCCAGCAGCTTGGGACAGGGAGATCAGCCCCAGCATTTT.

In DNA, the CDR3 is TGTGCCAGCAGTAGGGACTACAACAATGAGCAGTTCTTC. Translating gives CASSRDYNNEQFF. The chain employs TRBV2 and TRBJ2-1; the match to TRBD2 covers 7 bases. Germline CDR1 is SNHLY and CDR2 is FYNNEI. V was pared by 5 bases and J by 5 bases, with 3 bases of the junction left unmatched. The CDR3 contains 13 residues.

The V gene is TRBV28, the J gene TRBJ1-5; TRBD1 matches 9 bases. The junction had 7 bases not matched to a gene; V was cut back by 3 bases and J by 4 bases. The CDR3 covers 16 residues. Looked up from germline, CDR1 is MDHEN and CDR2 is SYDVKM. The CDR3 spells CASSFRTGVGNQPQHF. The CDR3, as DNA: TGTGCCAGCAGTTTCCGGACAGGGGTAGGGAATCAGCCCCAGCATTTT.

The J gene is TRBJ2-7, the V gene TRBV27; 7 bases match TRBD1. The germline CDR1 and CDR2 sequences are MNHEY and SMNVEV (reference sequence). The CDR3 covers 13 residues. V lost 2 bases to trimming and J lost 5 bases; unmatched junction nucleotides: 3. The CDR3 sequence is CASSLNRGHEQYF. The CDR3 DNA follows: TGTGCCAGCAGTTTAAACAGGGGTCACGAGCAGTACTTC.

V usage is TRBV25-1 and J usage is TRBJ1-1, with TRBD1 matching 7 bases. Germline V gene lookup returns CDR1 MGHDK and CDR2 SYGVNS. Trimming at V came to 4 bases and at J to 6 bases, leaving 8 bases not matched to a gene. This CDR3 is built from 14 residues. The CDR3 region is CASSALQGFAEAFF. CDR3 nucleotide sequence: TGTGCCAGCAGTGCATTACAGGGGTTCGCTGAAGCTTTCTTT.

The V call is TRBV3-1 (or the pseudogene TRBV3-2), the J call TRBJ1-6; 7 positions agree with TRBD1. The CDR3 length is 12 residues. Per the germline V gene, CDR1 is LGHDT and CDR2 is YNNKEL (reference sequence). The V segment lost 8 bases and the J segment 9 bases; nucleotides outside the gene matches: 4. The CDR3 DNA reads TGTGCCAGCGGAGCAGGGGGTTCACCCCTCCACTTT. It yields the protein CASGAGGSPLHF.

The genes are TRBV5-6 and TRBJ1-2, with D uncertain. Germline values: CDR1 SGHDT, CDR2 YYEEEE. V was shortened by 1 base and J by 8 bases, with 21 bases between the two germline ends. There are 16 residues in the CDR3. The CDR3: CASSLYRARRSGGYTF. CDR3 in DNA: TGTGCCAGCAGCTTGTACCGGGCTCGGCGGTCGGGGGGCTACACCTTC.

This clone has only a few counts. The chain has TRBV28 and TRBJ2-4; D possibly corresponds to TRBD1 (6 bases). Trimming stripped 4 bases from V and 0 bases from J, with 16 bases between. The CDR3 spans 17 residues. The germline V gene encodes CDR1 MDHEN and CDR2 SYDVKM. The CDR3 DNA is TGTGCCAGCAGTTCACAGGGACAACAATTAGCCAAAAACATTCAGTACTTC. It is translated as CASSSQGQQLAKNIQYF.

The chain links TRBV25-1 to TRBJ1-1; weak D call: TRBD1 (6 bases). This CDR3 has 14 residues. Trimming removed 6 bases from V and 2 bases from J, with 13 bases in between. Germline loops: CDR1 MGHDK, CDR2 SYGVNS. The CDR3 DNA sequence: TGTGCCAGCAGGGCCGGGACACTAAACACTGAAGCTTTCTTT. The encoded protein is CASRAGTLNTEAFF.

This clone was found a few times. The rearrangement links TRBV29-1 to TRBJ2-7; D is undetermined. The germline V gene encodes CDR1 SQVTM and CDR2 ANQGSEA. Trimming took off 4 bases at V and 3 bases at J, with 7 bases between the two ends. The CDR3 totals 11 residues. The CDR3 nucleotides are TGCAGCGTTGCCACGGTCTACGAGCAGTACTTC. As protein: CSVATVYEQYF.

The rearrangement joins TRBV18 to TRBJ2-7; maybe TRBD2 (5 bases). Germline V lookup: CDR1 KGHSH, CDR2 LQKENI. This CDR3 region has 15 residues. Trimming cost V 3 bases and J 0 bases, with 12 bases left between them. The CDR3 DNA sequence: TGTGCCAGCTCACCCCGGCCCCGGGGCTCCTACGAGCAGTACTTC. Translation gives CASSPRPRGSYEQYF.

This chain uses TRBV27 with TRBJ2-7, with 12 positions matching TRBD2. The CDR3 sequence is 15 residues long. The germline V gene encodes CDR1 MNHEY and CDR2 SMNVEV (reference sequence). V dropped 6 bases and J dropped 3; count of bases not matched to a gene: 6. CDR3 in amino acids: CASRGLAGPFYEQYF. The CDR3, as DNA: TGTGCCAGCAGAGGACTAGCGGGGCCGTTCTACGAGCAGTACTTC.

This clone has more than one count but fewer than ten. The CDR3 DNA sequence: TGTGCCAGCAGCGGACTAGCGGGAGCCAATGAGCAGTTCTTC. Protein sequence: CASSGLAGANEQFF. This chain links TRBV6-5 with TRBJ2-1, with TRBD2 matching 13 bases. The ends lost 6 bases at V and 6 bases at J; junction bases unmatched: 2. CDR3 size: 14 residues. Per the germline V gene, CDR1 is MNHEY and CDR2 is SVGAGI.

This clone was counted between two and nine times. J is TRBJ1-2 and V is TRBV14; 9 bases are shared with TRBD1. The CDR3 extends over 15 amino acids. CDR1 SGHDN and CDR2 FVKESK come from the germline V gene. Losses at the gene ends were 4 bases for V and 4 bases for J; bases not matched to a gene: 7. The CDR3 DNA follows: TGTGCCAGCAGCCCGGTGGGACAGGGAGGCTATGGCTACACCTTC. Encoded protein: CASSPVGQGGYGYTF.

The CDR3 DNA is TGTGCCAGTAGTATGGGTCTGGGCGATACGCAGTATTTT. Its protein is CASSMGLGDTQYF. The chain combines TRBV19 with TRBJ2-3; D gene ambiguous. This CDR3 region has 13 residues. Germline assignment: CDR1 LNHDA and CDR2 SQIVND (reference sequence). Trimming removed 3 bases at V and 6 bases at J, with 10 bases between.

The V call is TRBV14, the J call TRBJ1-1; tentative D call: TRBD1 (6 bases). V lost 1 base to trimming and J lost 5 bases, with 8 bases between them. Germline CDR1 and CDR2: SGHDN and FVKESK. This CDR3 is 13 amino acids long. CDR3 residues: CASSQGGRTEAFF. The DNA of the CDR3 is TGTGCCAGCAGCCAAGGGGGGCGGACTGAAGCTTTCTTT.

The chain combines TRBV19 with TRBJ2-1; TRBD2 aligns across 7 bases. This CDR3 spans 15 amino acids. The germline V gene has CDR1 LNHDA and CDR2 SQIVND (reference sequence). The V and J ends lost 1 base and 7 bases, in that order; junction bases with no gene match: 7. DNA of the CDR3: TGTGCCAGTAGTATAGTGGGGGGGACGAGGAATGAGCAGTTCTTC. Translated, it gives CASSIVGGTRNEQFF.

CDR3 protein: CASSFPPRLAGMSNTQYF. Here the CDR3 DNA reads TGTGCCAGCAGCTTCCCCCCCCGGCTAGCGGGAATGTCGAATACGCAGTATTTT. The genes are TRBV7-9 and TRBJ2-3, with TRBD2 matching over 9 bases. The V gene end was trimmed by 3 bases and the J gene end by 7 bases; junction bases not matched to a gene: 17. Germline V gene sequence: CDR1 SEHNR, CDR2 FQNEAQ (reference sequence). The CDR3 has 18 amino acids.